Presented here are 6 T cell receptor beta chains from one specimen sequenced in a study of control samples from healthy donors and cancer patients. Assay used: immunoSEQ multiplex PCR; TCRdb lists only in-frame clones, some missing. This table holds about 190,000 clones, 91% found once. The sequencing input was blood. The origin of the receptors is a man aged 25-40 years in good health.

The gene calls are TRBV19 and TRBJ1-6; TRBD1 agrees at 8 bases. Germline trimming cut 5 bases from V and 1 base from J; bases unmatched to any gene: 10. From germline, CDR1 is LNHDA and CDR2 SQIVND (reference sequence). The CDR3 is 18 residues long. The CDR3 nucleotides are TGTGCCAGTAGTCGGCAGGGGGCATTTGGATCCTATAATTCACCCCTCCACTTT. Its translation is CASSRQGAFGSYNSPLHF.

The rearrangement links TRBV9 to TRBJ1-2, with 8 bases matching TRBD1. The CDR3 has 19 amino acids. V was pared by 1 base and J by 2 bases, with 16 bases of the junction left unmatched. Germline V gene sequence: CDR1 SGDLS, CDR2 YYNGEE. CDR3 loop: CASSVSLRGWTGRNYGYTF. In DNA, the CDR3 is TGTGCCAGCAGCGTAAGTCTTCGCGGGTGGACAGGGAGAAACTATGGCTACACCTTC.

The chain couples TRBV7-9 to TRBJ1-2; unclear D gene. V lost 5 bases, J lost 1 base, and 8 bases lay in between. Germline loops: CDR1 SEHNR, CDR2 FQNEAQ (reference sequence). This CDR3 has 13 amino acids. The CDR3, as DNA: TGTGCCAGCAGCCGAGAGGGTAACTATGGCTACACCTTC. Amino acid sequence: CASSREGNYGYTF.

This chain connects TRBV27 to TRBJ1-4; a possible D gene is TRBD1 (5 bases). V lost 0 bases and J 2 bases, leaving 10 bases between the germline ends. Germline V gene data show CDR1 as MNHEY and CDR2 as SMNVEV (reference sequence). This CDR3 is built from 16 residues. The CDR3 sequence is CASSLSPRATNEKLFF. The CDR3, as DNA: TGTGCCAGCAGTTTATCACCCAGGGCCACTAATGAAAAACTGTTTTTT.

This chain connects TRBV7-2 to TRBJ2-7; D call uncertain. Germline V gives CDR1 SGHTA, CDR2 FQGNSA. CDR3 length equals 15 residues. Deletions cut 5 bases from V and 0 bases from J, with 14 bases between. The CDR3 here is CASSPTELSSYEQYF. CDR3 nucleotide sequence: TGTGCCAGCAGCCCCACAGAGCTCTCCTCCTACGAGCAGTACTTC.

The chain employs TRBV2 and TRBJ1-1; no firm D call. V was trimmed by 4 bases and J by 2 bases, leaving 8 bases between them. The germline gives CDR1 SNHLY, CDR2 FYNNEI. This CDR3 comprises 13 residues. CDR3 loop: CASSGAPNTEAFF. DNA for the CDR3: TGTGCCAGCAGTGGAGCGCCTAACACTGAAGCTTTCTTT.